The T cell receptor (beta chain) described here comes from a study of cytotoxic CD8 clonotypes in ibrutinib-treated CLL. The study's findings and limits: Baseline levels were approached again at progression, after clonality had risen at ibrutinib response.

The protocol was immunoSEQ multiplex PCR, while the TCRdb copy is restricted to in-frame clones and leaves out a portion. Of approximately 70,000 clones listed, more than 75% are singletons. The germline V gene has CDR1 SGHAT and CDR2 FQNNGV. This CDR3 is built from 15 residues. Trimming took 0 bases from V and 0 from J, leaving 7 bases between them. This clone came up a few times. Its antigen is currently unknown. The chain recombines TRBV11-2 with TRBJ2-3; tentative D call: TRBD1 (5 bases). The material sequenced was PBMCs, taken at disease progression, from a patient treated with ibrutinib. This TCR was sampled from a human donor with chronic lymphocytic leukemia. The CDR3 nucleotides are TGTGCCAGCAGCTTAGACCAGGGTAGCACAGATACGCAGTATTTT. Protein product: CASSLDQGSTDTQYF.